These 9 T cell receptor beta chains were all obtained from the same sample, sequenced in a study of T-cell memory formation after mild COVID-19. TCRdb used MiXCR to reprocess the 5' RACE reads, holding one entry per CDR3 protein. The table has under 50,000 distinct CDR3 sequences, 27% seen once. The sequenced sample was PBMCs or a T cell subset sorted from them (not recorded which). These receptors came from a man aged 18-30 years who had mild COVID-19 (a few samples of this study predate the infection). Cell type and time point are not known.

This chain's CDR3 is CASSHLPGLAGTDTQYF. The CDR3 DNA reads TGTGCCAGCAGCCACCTACCGGGACTAGCGGGGACAGATACGCAGTATTTT. V gene TRBV3-1 combines with J gene TRBJ2-3, with 13 bases that match TRBD2. Unmatched junction bases numbered 6, after V lost 3 bases and J lost 3 bases. The CDR3 is 17 residues long. Germline V gene sequence: CDR1 LGHDT, CDR2 YNNKEL (reference sequence).

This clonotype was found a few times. This chain's CDR3 is CASSTLPAGTGEKLFF. In DNA form, the CDR3 reads TGTGCCAGCAGCACCCTGCCCGCGGGCACTGGCGAAAAACTGTTTTTT. The V call is TRBV7-8, the J call TRBJ1-4; D remains unclear. The CDR3 totals 16 residues. Trimming removed 5 bases at V and 8 bases at J, with 21 bases between. CDR1 is SGHVS, CDR2 FQNEAQ, per germline. Full variable domain (remainder filled in from reference TRBV7-8 and TRBJ1-4): GAGVSQSPRYKVAKRGQDVALRCDPISGHVSLFWYQQALGQGPEFLTYFQNEAQLDKSGLPSDRFFAERPEGSVSTLKIQRTQQEDSAVYLCASSTLPAGTGEKLFFGSGTQLSVL.

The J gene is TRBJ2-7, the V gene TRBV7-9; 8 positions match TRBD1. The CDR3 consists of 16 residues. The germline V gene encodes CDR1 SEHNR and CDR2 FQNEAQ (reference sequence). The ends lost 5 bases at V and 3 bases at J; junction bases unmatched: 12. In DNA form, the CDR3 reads TGTGCCAGCAGCCCCAGGACAGGGCCGAGCAGCTACGAGCAGTACTTC. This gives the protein CASSPRTGPSSYEQYF.

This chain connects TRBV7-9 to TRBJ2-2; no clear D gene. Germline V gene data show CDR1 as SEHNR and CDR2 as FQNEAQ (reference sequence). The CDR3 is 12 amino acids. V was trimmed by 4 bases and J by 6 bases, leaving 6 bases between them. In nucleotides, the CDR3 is TGTGCCAGCAGCTCGGTACCCGGGGAGCTGTTTTTT. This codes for CASSSVPGELFF.

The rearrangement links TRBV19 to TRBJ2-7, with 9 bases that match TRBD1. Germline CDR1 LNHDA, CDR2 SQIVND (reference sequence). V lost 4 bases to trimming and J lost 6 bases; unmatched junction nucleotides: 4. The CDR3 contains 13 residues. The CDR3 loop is CASSNGQGFEQYF. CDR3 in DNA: TGTGCCAGTAGTAACGGACAGGGGTTCGAGCAGTACTTC.

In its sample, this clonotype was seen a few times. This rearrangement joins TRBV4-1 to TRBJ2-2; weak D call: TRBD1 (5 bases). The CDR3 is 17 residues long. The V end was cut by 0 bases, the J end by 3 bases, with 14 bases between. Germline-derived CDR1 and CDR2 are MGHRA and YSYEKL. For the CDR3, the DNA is TGCGCCAGCAGCCAAGAAGAGGCTTTAGGGGACACCGGGGAGCTGTTTTTT. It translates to CASSQEEALGDTGELFF.

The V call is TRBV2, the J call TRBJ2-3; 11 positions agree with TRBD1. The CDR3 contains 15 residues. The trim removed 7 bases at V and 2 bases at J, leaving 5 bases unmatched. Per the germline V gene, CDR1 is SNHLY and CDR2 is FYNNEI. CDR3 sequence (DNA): TGTGCCAGCACACAAGGACAGGGGGCCACAGATACGCAGTATTTT. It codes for CASTQGQGATDTQYF.

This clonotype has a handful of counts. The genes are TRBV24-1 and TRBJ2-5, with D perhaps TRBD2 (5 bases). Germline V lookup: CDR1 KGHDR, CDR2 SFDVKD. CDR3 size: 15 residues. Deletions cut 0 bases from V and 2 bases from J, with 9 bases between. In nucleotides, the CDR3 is TGTGCCACCAGTGATTTGGCGGGTGAGCAAGAGACCCAGTACTTC. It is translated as CATSDLAGEQETQYF.

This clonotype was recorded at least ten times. The CDR3 sequence is CASSESGGATDTQYF. CDR3 nucleotide sequence: TGTGCCAGCAGTGAAAGCGGGGGGGCCACAGATACGCAGTATTTT. The chain couples TRBV6-4 to TRBJ2-3; TRBD2 agrees at 10 bases. The germline V gene encodes CDR1 MRHNA and CDR2 SNTAGT. The CDR3 sequence is 15 residues long. Trimming cost V 3 bases and J 2 bases; bases outside gene matches: 2.